This T cell receptor beta chain is from a study of technical replicates of blood from several donors. TCRdb keeps only in-frame clones here, not all; method: immunoSEQ multiplex PCR. The table includes 75,000 to 100,000 clones, about 95% detected once. J lost 8 bases, V lost 5 bases, and 14 bases had no gene match. The CDR3 is made up of 16 amino acids. Germline V gives CDR1 SGHAT, CDR2 FQNNGV. This sequence originates from a human donor in good health. The chain recombines TRBV11-2 with TRBJ1-2, with TRBD1 matching 10 bases. The sequenced sample consisted of T cells isolated from PBMCs. CDR3 DNA sequence: TGTGCCAGCAGCGTTTCCGGGACAGGGGCTCTTGGAGGCTACACCTTC. Encoded protein: CASSVSGTGALGGYTF.